The 7 T cell receptor beta chains reported below all come from one sample, sequenced in a study of beta chain features in type 1 diabetes. The investigators reverse transcribed all of the isolated RNA, so they sequenced expressed TCRB transcripts. Profiled with immunoSEQ multiplex PCR; TCRdb holds only in-frame clones, not every one. The profile shows some 180,000 clones, about 13% of them singletons. Input material: central memory CD4+ T cells from blood. These receptors were collected from a woman aged 18-29 years in good health.

In this sample, this clone turned up a few times. The chain links TRBV11-2 to TRBJ2-7; the D gene is possibly TRBD2 (6 bases). V shed 5 bases and J shed 2 bases, with 19 bases lying between them. The CDR3 is 16 residues long. The germline V gene encodes CDR1 SGHAT and CDR2 FQNNGV. CDR3 DNA sequence: TGTGCCAGCAGCCGAAGTTCCGGGAGTGTGGCCTACGAGCAGTACTTC. Its translation: CASSRSSGSVAYEQYF.

The chain links TRBV19 to TRBJ1-1; D is perhaps TRBD1 (5 bases). This CDR3 comprises 15 residues. Germline CDR1 LNHDA, CDR2 SQIVND (reference sequence). The V end was cut by 3 bases, the J end by 0 bases, with 11 bases between. The DNA for the CDR3 is TGTGCCAGTAGTATTGTTGGGGCCTTGAACACTGAAGCTTTCTTT. Amino acid sequence: CASSIVGALNTEAFF.

Only a few counts were recorded for this clone. This rearrangement joins TRBV5-4 to TRBJ2-1; 11 bases fit TRBD2. The V segment lost 5 bases and the J segment 0 bases; nucleotides outside the gene matches: 4. CDR1 and CDR2 (germline): SGHNT, YYREEE (reference sequence). The CDR3 totals 16 residues. The chain's CDR3 is CASRTSGGSSYNEQFF. CDR3 nucleotides: TGTGCCAGCAGAACTAGCGGGGGAAGCTCCTACAATGAGCAGTTCTTC. The variable domain in full, completed from reference TRBV5-4 and TRBJ2-1, reads ETGVTQSPTHLIKTRGQQVTLRCSSQSGHNTVSWYQQALGQGPQFIFQYYREEENGRGNFPPRFSGLQFPNYSSELNVNALELDDSALYLCASRTSGGSSYNEQFFGPGTRLTVL.

This rearrangement joins TRBV28 to TRBJ1-5; 8 positions match TRBD1. The CDR3 sequence is 17 residues long. Germline loops: CDR1 MDHEN, CDR2 SYDVKM. V lost 6 bases to trimming and J lost 0 bases; unmatched junction nucleotides: 10. The CDR3 DNA follows: TGTGCCAGCAGGTACCGACAGGGGCCCTATAGCAATCAGCCCCAGCATTTT. Its protein product is CASRYRQGPYSNQPQHF.

A few counts support this clone. This sequence joins TRBV30 and TRBJ2-7; D is uncertain. The CDR3 sequence is 11 residues long. Per the germline V gene, CDR1 is GTSNPN and CDR2 is SVGIG (reference sequence). The germline V and J ends were trimmed by 4 bases and 0 bases, with 4 bases remaining between them. The CDR3 here is CAWTSSYEQYF. The DNA of the CDR3 is TGTGCCTGGACCAGCTCCTACGAGCAGTACTTC. Full variable domain (outside the CDR3, taken from reference TRBV30 and TRBJ2-7): SQTIHQWPATLVQPVGSPLSLECTVEGTSNPNLYWYRQAAGRGLQLLFYSVGIGQISSEVPQNLSASRPQDRQFILSSKKLLLSDSGFYLCAWTSSYEQYFGPGTRLTVT.

This sequence joins TRBV7-2 and TRBJ2-3, with a tentative D call TRBD2 (5 bases). Germline CDR1 reads SGHTA; CDR2 reads FQGNSA. Trimming stripped 1 base from V and 2 bases from J, with 13 bases between. The CDR3 consists of 16 residues. CDR3 DNA: TGTGCCAGCAGCTTAGTCGGCGGGCCTAACACAGATACGCAGTATTTT. The encoded protein is CASSLVGGPNTDTQYF.

This clone has just a few counts. V gene TRBV2 combines with J gene TRBJ2-7; a weak D match, TRBD2 (6 bases). The V end lost 3 bases, the J end lost 2 bases, and 11 bases lay between the germline ends. Germline lookup yields CDR1 SNHLY and CDR2 FYNNEI. The CDR3 spans 14 residues. The CDR3 bases are TGTGCCAGCAGTGATCGGGCGGGAACCTACGAGCAGTACTTC. This codes for CASSDRAGTYEQYF. The full variable domain, rest sourced from reference TRBV2 and TRBJ2-7, is EPEVTQTPSHQVTQMGQEVILRCVPISNHLYFYWYRQILGQKVEFLVSFYNNEISEKSEIFDDQFSVERPDGSNFTLKIRSTKLEDSAMYFCASSDRAGTYEQYFGPGTRLTVT.